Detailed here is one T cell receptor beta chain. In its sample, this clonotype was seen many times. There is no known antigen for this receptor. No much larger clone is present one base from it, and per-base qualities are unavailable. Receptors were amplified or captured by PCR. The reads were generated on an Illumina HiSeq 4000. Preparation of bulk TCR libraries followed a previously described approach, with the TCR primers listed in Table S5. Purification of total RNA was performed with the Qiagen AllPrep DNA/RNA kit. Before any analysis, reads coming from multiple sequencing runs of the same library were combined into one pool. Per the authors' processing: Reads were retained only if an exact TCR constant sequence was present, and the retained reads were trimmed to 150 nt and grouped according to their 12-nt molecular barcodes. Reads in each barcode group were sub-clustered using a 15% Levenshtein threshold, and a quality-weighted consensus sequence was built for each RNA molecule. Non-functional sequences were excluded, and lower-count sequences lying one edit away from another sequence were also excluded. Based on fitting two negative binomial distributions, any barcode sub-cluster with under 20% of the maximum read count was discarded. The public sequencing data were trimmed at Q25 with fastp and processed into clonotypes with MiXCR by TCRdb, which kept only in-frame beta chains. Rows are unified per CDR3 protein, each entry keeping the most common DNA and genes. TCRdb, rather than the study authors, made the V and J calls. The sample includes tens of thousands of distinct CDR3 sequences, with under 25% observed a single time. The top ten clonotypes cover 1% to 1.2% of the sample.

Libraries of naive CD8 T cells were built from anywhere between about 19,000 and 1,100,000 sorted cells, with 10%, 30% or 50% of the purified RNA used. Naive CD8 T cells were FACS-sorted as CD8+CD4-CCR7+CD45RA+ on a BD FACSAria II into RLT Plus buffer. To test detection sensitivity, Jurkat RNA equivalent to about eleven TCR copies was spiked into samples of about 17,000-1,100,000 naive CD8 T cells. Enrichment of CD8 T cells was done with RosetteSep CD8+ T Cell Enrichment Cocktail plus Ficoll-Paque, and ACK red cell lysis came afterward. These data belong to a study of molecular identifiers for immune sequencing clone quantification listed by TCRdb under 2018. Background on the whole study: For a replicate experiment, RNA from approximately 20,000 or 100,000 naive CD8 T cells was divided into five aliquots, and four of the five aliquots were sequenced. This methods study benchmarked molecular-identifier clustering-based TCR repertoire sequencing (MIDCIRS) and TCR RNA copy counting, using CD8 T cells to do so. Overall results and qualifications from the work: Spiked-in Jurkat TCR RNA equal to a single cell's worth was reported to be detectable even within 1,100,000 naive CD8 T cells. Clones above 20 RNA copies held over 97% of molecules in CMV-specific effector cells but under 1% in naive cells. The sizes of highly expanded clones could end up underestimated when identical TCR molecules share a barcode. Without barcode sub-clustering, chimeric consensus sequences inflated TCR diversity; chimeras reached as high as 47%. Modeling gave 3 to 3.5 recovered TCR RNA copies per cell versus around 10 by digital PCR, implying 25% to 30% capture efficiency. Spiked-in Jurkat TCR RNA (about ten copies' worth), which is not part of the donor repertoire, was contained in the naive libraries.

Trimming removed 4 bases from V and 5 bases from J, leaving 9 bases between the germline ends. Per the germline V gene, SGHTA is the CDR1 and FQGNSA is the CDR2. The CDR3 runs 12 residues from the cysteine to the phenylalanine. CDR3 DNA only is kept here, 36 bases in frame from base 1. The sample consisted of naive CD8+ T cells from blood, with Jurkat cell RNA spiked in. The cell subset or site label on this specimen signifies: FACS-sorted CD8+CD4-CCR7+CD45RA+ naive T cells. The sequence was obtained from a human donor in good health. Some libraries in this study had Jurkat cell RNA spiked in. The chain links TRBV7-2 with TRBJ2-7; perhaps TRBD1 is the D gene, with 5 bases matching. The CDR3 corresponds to CASSSSRDEQYF. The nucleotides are TGTGCCAGCAGCTCGAGCAGGGACGAGCAGTACTTC. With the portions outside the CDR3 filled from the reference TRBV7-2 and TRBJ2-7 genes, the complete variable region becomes GAGVSQSPSNKVTEKGKDVELRCDPISGHTALYWYRQSLGQGLEFLIYFQGNSAPDKSGLPSDRFSAERTGGSVSTLTIQRTQQEDSAVYLCASSSSRDEQYFGPGTRLTVT.